This TCR beta chain is from a study of T cells in tuberculosis (dated by TCRdb to the late 2010s). As for the study more broadly: The study combined CD1B tetramers and high-throughput TCR immunosequencing to characterize T cells specific for the mycobacterial lipid antigen glucose monomycolate (GMM). IGRA-negative adolescents, IGRA-positive adolescents with latent tuberculosis and adults with active tuberculosis, ten per group, were compared in a South African clinical cohort. PBMC from active tuberculosis patients were archived either before standard anti-tuberculosis treatment began or within 7 days of the start of that treatment. What the research found in general, with its limitations: Smaller NN-distances were partly driven by shorter CDR3-alpha lengths in active tuberculosis patients, and statistical significance was not reached for the TCR-beta difference. A classifier using the diverse GMM-specific repertoire reached roughly 89% accuracy (AUROC roughly 0.9), compared with approximately 70% accuracy using GEM motif frequencies. Clinical samples were selected based on which cryopreserved specimens were available, and the active tuberculosis cases were adults whereas the controls were adolescents. Compared with IGRA-negative controls, TCR-alpha repertoires from active tuberculosis had smaller mean NN-distances to GMM-specific TCRs, which suggests clonal expansion of these TCRs.

Remarks on this clone: Its antigen remains unidentified. Per-base quality was not reported, and no clone a single base away is much larger than it.

V is cut by 9 bases and J by 0 bases, and the space between the germline ends is 15 bases. The CDR3 goes from the cysteine to the phenylalanine over 14 residues. Only the CDR3 region is kept as DNA, spanning 42 bases read in frame from base 1. CDR1 and CDR2 (MNHEY, SMNVEV) derive from the germline V gene (reference sequence). TCR libraries were generated with the immunoSEQ multiplex PCR assay, using TCR-beta and/or TCR-alpha/delta assays for each sample. The amplified TCR libraries were sequenced on the Illumina high-throughput platform. The original methods were these. Clustering and dimensionality reduction were performed using pairwise TCRdist distances among GMM-specific receptors from ex vivo sorted or in vitro expanded T cells. Each clinical repertoire was assigned a mean NN-distance score, defined as the average TCRdist to the nearest 10% of tetramer-positive reference sequences. To compute GEM TCR motif frequency, the fraction of unique TCRs matching known GEM sequences by V/J usage and CDR3 length was calculated. Linear discriminant analysis with leave-one-out cross-validation, implemented in scikit-learn, was used to classify active tuberculosis. TCRdb re-hosts the immuneACCESS table, in-frame sequences only. Its copies lack some clones; in the studies checked, an unresolved V gene accounts for under half of them, and the cause for the rest is not known. V and J calls and clone size are given by that table; D and trimming were obtained from the DNA. The sample table records around 30,000 clones; approximately 93% of these occur just once. The ten largest clones add up to 9.5% to 12% of the sample.

The time point label of this sample denotes: new active TB diagnosis, blood taken before or within 7 days of starting treatment. Patients with active tuberculosis were defined as newly diagnosed, HIV-seronegative South African adults aged 18 years or older. Active tuberculosis was confirmed by positive sputum smear microscopy and/or positive M. tuberculosis culture. Immunosequencing was performed on unsorted cryopreserved PBMC, with roughly 100,000 T cells per clinical donor covered on average. This TCR came from an adult with tuberculosis. The source was PBMCs, collected at tuberculosis diagnosis. The chain employs TRBV27 and TRBJ2-7; the D gene is possibly TRBD2, with 5 bases matching. The CDR3 loop reads CASALRGLSYEQYF. DNA sequence: TGTGCCAGTGCCCTTCGGGGTCTCTCCTACGAGCAGTACTTC.